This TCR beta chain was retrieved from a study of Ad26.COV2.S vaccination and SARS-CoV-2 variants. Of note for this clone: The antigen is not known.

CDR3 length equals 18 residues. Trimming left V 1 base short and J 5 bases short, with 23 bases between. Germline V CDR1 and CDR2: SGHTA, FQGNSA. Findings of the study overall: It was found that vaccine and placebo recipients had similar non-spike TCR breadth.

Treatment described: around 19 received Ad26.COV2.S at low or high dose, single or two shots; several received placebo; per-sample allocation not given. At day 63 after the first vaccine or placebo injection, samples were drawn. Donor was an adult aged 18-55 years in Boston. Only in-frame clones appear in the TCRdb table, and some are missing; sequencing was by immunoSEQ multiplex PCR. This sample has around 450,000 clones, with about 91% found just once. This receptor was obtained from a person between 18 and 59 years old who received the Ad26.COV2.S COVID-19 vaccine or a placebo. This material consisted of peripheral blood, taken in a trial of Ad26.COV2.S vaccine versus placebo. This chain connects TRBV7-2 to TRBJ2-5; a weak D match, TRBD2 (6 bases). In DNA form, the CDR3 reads TGTGCCAGCAGCTTAGTTCGGGCTGCCTTAGCTCGGGGGGAGACCCAGTACTTC. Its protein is CASSLVRAALARGETQYF.